Below are 18 T cell receptor beta chains sequenced from a single sample in a study of CD8+ T cells in alopecia areata. The treatment: oral pan-JAK inhibitor, 5-10 mg twice daily. Extracted RNA was reverse transcribed, and the resulting cDNA served as sequencing template. Method: immunoSEQ multiplex PCR; TCRdb's copy keeps in-frame clones and lacks some. The table shows about 140,000 clones, with approximately 80% occurring only once. The material sequenced was CD8+ T cells sorted from blood, taken at week 4, from a patient treated with tofacitinib. Receptors were obtained from a human donor with alopecia areata.

The chain recombines TRBV5-1 with TRBJ2-1, with 12 bases lining up with TRBD2. Germline CDR1 reads SGHRS; CDR2 reads YFSETQ. Losses at the gene ends were 1 base for V and 8 bases for J; bases not matched to a gene: 10. The CDR3 is made up of 17 amino acids. In DNA, the CDR3 is TGCGCCAGCAGCTTGTCTGTCCTAGCGGGGGGGCAAGATGAGCAGTTCTTC. This encodes CASSLSVLAGGQDEQFF. Based on the CDR3 plus reference TRBV5-1 and TRBJ2-1, the full variable domain is KAGVTQTPRYLIKTRGQQVTLSCSPISGHRSVSWYQQTPGQGLQFLFEYFSETQRNKGNFPGRFSGRQFSNSRSEMNVSTLELGDSALYLCASSLSVLAGGQDEQFFGPGTRLTVL.

The V and J genes are TRBV15 and TRBJ2-2; 7 nucleotides match TRBD1. The CDR3 covers 14 residues. Trimming removed 9 bases from V and 0 bases from J; junction bases left unmatched: 4. Per germline, CDR1 LNHNV and CDR2 YYDKDF (reference sequence). For the CDR3, the DNA is TGTGCCACAGCCGGGACAGCGAACACCGGGGAGCTGTTTTTT. Its protein is CATAGTANTGELFF.

A few counts support this clone. This chain joins TRBV7-9 and TRBJ2-7; 8 bases fit TRBD2. The V gene's germline CDR1 is SEHNR and CDR2 FQNEAQ (reference sequence). This CDR3 is built from 12 residues. The V gene end was trimmed by 5 bases and the J gene end by 6 bases; junction bases not matched to a gene: 3. The chain's CDR3 is CASSPGGVEQYF. The DNA of the CDR3 is TGTGCCAGCAGCCCCGGGGGGGTCGAGCAGTACTTC.

This sequence joins TRBV5-4 and TRBJ2-6; D uncertain. The CDR3 is 13 residues long. CDR1 is SGHNT, CDR2 YYREEE, per germline (reference sequence). Trimming pared 7 bases from V and 0 bases from J, leaving 5 bases between. In DNA form, the CDR3 reads TGTGCCAGCCTCCTCTCTGGGGCCAACGTCCTGACTTTC. It encodes CASLLSGANVLTF.

This chain connects TRBV7-8 to TRBJ2-5; TRBD1 matches at 12 bases. Losses at the gene ends were 5 bases for V and 2 bases for J; bases not matched to a gene: 12. Germline V gene sequence: CDR1 SGHVS, CDR2 FQNEAQ. The CDR3 consists of 18 residues. The CDR3 is CASSPSSGTGGVQETQYF. CDR3 in DNA: TGTGCCAGCAGCCCTAGTTCTGGGACAGGGGGCGTTCAAGAGACCCAGTACTTC.

This chain's CDR3 is CSVVDRDYNEQFF. CDR3 coding DNA: TGCAGCGTTGTCGATAGGGACTACAATGAGCAGTTCTTC. The chain uses TRBV29-1 and TRBJ2-1; no reliable D call. The CDR3 runs 13 residues. Trimming shortened V by 4 bases and J by 3 bases, and 10 bases separated the two germline ends. Germline V gene lookup returns CDR1 SQVTM and CDR2 ANQGSEA.

The V gene is TRBV4-1, the J gene TRBJ2-2; D tentatively reads TRBD1 or TRBD2 (5 bases each). Germline V gene data show CDR1 as MGHRA and CDR2 as YSYEKL. The CDR3 covers 15 residues. Trimming stripped 7 bases from V and 3 bases from J, with 15 bases between. The CDR3 coding sequence is TGCGCCAGCAAGGGGTGGCTAGCAGACACCGGGGAGCTGTTTTTT. Translated, it gives CASKGWLADTGELFF.

The chain combines TRBV14 with TRBJ1-1; D ambiguous. The CDR3 runs to 13 residues. V was pared by 2 bases and J by 3 bases, with 7 bases between. Germline lookup yields CDR1 SGHDN and CDR2 FVKESK. CDR3 DNA: TGTGCCAGCAGCCAAATAACCGACACTGAAGCTTTCTTT. It yields the protein CASSQITDTEAFF. Complete variable domain (other parts from reference TRBV14 and TRBJ1-1): EAGVTQFPSHSVIEKGQTVTLRCDPISGHDNLYWYRRVMGKEIKFLLHFVKESKQDESGMPNNRFLAERTGGTYSTLKVQPAELEDSGVYFCASSQITDTEAFFGQGTRLTVV.

The chain carries TRBV4-3 and TRBJ2-7; 10 bases are a match to TRBD1. The CDR3 totals 15 residues. V gave up 3 bases and J gave up 2 bases; unmatched junction bases: 4. The germline V gene has CDR1 LGHNA and CDR2 YSLEER. CDR3 bases: TGCGCCAGCAGCCAGCAGGGACAGGGGACCTACGAGCAGTACTTC. It codes for CASSQQGQGTYEQYF.

The chain is built from TRBV5-6 and TRBJ2-2; unclear D gene. Germline assignment: CDR1 SGHDT and CDR2 YYEEEE. CDR3 size: 15 residues. Deletions cut 1 base from V and 6 bases from J, with 13 bases between. CDR3 residues: CASSLLKSVAGELFF. CDR3 in DNA: TGTGCCAGCAGCTTGTTGAAGTCAGTCGCCGGGGAGCTGTTTTTT.

This chain connects TRBV7-9 to TRBJ2-1; tentative D call: TRBD1 (5 bases). The V gene lost 5 bases and the J gene lost 8 bases, with 19 bases spanning the gap. The CDR3 has 15 residues. CDR1 and CDR2 from the germline V gene are SEHNR and FQNEAQ (reference sequence). CDR3: CASSAPGQGSHEQFF. DNA for the CDR3: TGTGCCAGCAGCGCCCCGGGCCAGGGATCACATGAGCAGTTCTTC.

The J gene is TRBJ1-2, the V gene TRBV15; D remains unclear. CDR1 LNHNV and CDR2 YYDKDF come from the germline V gene (reference sequence). There are 14 residues in the CDR3. Trimming took off 0 bases at V and 4 bases at J, with 9 bases between the two ends. CDR3 loop: CATSRDITVYGYTF. DNA of the CDR3: TGTGCCACCAGCAGAGATATCACTGTCTATGGCTACACCTTC.

Note on this clone: This sample includes further DNA sequences coding for the same CDR3. The J gene is TRBJ1-6, the V gene TRBV7-9, with TRBD1 matching 10 bases. J gave up 8 bases and V 4 bases, and 2 bases lay outside the gene matches. CDR1 and CDR2 from the germline V gene are SEHNR and FQNEAQ (reference sequence). The CDR3 length is 14 residues. CDR3 sequence (DNA): TGTGCCAGCAGCTCAGGACAGGGGGATTCACCCCTCCACTTT. Amino acids: CASSSGQGDSPLHF.

The gene calls are TRBV5-1 and TRBJ2-1, with TRBD1 matching over 7 bases. Germline loops: CDR1 SGHRS, CDR2 YFSETQ. This CDR3 region has 15 residues. The V gene end was trimmed by 0 bases and the J gene end by 3 bases; junction bases not matched to a gene: 3. The CDR3 nucleotides read TGCGCCAGCAGCTTGGAACAGGGGATCTACAATGAGCAGTTCTTC. Its protein is CASSLEQGIYNEQFF.

This chain connects TRBV7-9 to TRBJ2-1; TRBD1 might be the D (6 bases). Germline CDR1 and CDR2: SEHNR and FQNEAQ (reference sequence). V was pared by 4 bases and J by 9 bases, with 16 bases between. The CDR3 sequence is 14 residues long. The CDR3 DNA reads as TGTGCCAGCAGCTCATCCAACAGGGTCATTGAGCAGTTCTTC. Its translation is CASSSSNRVIEQFF.

The chain recombines TRBV13 with TRBJ2-3, with 8 positions matching TRBD2. Per germline, CDR1 PRHDT and CDR2 FYEKMQ (reference sequence). This CDR3 spans 17 amino acids. Trimming took 3 bases from V and 2 from J; bases not matched to a gene: 10. As DNA, the CDR3 is TGTGCCAGCAGCTTTGGGTCCGGGACTAGTTCCACAGATACGCAGTATTTT. It specifies CASSFGSGTSSTDTQYF.

The J gene is TRBJ2-1, the V gene TRBV11-2; 8 bases fit TRBD1. This CDR3 comprises 16 residues. Germline V gene lookup returns CDR1 SGHAT and CDR2 FQNNGV. The ends lost 3 bases at V and 3 bases at J; junction bases unmatched: 7. The CDR3: CASSLSGQGYYNEQFF. CDR3 in DNA: TGTGCCAGCAGCTTGTCCGGACAGGGTTACTACAATGAGCAGTTCTTC.

The chain is built from TRBV28 and TRBJ2-6; D might be TRBD1 or TRBD2, each matching 5 bases. Trimming shortened V by 8 bases and J by 1 base, and 18 bases separated the two germline ends. The CDR3 has 17 amino acids. The germline V gene encodes CDR1 MDHEN and CDR2 SYDVKM. The DNA of the CDR3 is TGTGCCAGCGAAGCAGGGACGGGAAGGTCTGGGGCCAACGTCCTGACTTTC. This translates into CASEAGTGRSGANVLTF.